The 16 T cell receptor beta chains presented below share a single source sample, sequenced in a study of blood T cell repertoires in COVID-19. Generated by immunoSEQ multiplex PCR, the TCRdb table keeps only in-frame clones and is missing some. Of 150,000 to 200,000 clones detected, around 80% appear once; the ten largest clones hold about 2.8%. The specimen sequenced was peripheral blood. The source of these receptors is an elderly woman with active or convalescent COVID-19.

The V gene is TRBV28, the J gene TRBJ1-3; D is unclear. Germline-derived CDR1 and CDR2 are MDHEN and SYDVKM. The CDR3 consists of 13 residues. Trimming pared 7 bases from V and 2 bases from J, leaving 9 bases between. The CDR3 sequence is CASKRLTGNTIYF. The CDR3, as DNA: TGTGCCAGCAAGAGGTTAACTGGAAACACCATATATTTT.

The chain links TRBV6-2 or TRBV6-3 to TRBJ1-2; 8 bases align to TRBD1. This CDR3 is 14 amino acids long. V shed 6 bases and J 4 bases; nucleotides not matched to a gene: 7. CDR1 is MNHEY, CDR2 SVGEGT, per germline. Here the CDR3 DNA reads TGTGCCAGCAGCGACAGGGGACAGGCCTATGGCTACACCTTC. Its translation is CASSDRGQAYGYTF.

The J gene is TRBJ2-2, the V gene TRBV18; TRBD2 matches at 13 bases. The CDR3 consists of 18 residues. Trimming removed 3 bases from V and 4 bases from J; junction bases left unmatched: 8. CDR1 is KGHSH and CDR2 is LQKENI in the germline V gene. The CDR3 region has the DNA TGTGCCAGCTCACCTCGGACTAGCGGGGGAATGGGCACCGGGGAGCTGTTTTTT. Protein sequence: CASSPRTSGGMGTGELFF.

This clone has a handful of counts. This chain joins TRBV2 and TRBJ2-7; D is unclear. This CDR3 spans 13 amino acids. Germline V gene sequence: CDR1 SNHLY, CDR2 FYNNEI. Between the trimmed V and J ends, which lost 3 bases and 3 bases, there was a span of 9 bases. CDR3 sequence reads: CASSDKPNYEQYF. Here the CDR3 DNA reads TGTGCCAGCAGTGATAAACCTAACTACGAGCAGTACTTC. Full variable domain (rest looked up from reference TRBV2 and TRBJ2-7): EPEVTQTPSHQVTQMGQEVILRCVPISNHLYFYWYRQILGQKVEFLVSFYNNEISEKSEIFDDQFSVERPDGSNFTLKIRSTKLEDSAMYFCASSDKPNYEQYFGPGTRLTVT.

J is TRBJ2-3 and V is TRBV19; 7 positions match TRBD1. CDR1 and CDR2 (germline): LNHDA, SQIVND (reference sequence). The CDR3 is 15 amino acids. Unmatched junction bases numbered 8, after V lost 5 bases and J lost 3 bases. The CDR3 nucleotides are TGTGCCAGTAGTTCCAAAGGGACAGTTACAGATACGCAGTATTTT. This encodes CASSSKGTVTDTQYF.

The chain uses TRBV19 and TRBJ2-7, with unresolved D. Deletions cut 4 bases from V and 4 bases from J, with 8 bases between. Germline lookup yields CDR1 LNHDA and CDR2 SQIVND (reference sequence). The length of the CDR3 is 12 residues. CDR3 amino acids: CASSSQRYEQYF. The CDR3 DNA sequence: TGTGCCAGTAGTAGTCAGCGATACGAGCAGTACTTC.

CDR3 in amino acids: CASSLLGTGVSNEKLFF. The CDR3 nucleotides are TGTGCCAGCAGCTTACTAGGGACAGGGGTTAGTAATGAAAAACTGTTTTTT. The rearrangement uses TRBV7-8 and TRBJ1-4; 10 bases match TRBD1. The CDR3 runs to 17 residues. Unmatched junction bases numbered 7, after V lost 2 bases and J lost 4 bases. Germline CDR1 reads SGHVS; CDR2 reads FQNEAQ.

CDR3: CASSVLTGGVGGYTF. The CDR3 nucleotides are TGTGCCAGCAGTGTCCTCACAGGGGGCGTCGGTGGCTACACCTTC. V and J are TRBV25-1 and TRBJ1-2, with 9 bases that match TRBD1. Germline CDR1 and CDR2: MGHDK and SYGVNS. V dropped 4 bases and J dropped 7; count of bases not matched to a gene: 10. The CDR3 has 15 residues.

Here the CDR3 reads CASSQEWQVSYEQYF. The CDR3 coding sequence is TGCGCCAGCAGCCAAGAATGGCAGGTTAGCTACGAGCAGTACTTC. The gene calls are TRBV4-3 and TRBJ2-7; no reliable D call. CDR1 and CDR2 from the germline V gene are LGHNA and YSLEER. V was cut by 0 bases and J by 3 bases, with 12 bases left in between. The CDR3 contains 15 residues.

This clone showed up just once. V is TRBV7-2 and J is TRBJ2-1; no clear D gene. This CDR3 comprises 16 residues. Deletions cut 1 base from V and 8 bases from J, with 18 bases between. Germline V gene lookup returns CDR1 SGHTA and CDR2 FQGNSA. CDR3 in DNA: TGTGCCAGCAGCTTAGGTTCCGCCACGTCGTCGGATGAGCAGTTCTTC. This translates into CASSLGSATSSDEQFF.

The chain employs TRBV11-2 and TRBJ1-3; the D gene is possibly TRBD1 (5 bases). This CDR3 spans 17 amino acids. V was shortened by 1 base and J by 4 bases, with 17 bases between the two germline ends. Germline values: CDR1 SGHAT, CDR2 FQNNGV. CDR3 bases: TGTGCCAGCAGCTTAGTTTATTTGGCAGGGATCGGAAACACCATATATTTT. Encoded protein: CASSLVYLAGIGNTIYF.

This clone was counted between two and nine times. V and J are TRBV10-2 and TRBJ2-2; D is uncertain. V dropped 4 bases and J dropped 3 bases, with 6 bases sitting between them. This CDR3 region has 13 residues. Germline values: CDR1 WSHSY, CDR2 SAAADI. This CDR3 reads CASSGQDTGELFF. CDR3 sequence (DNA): TGCGCCAGCAGTGGTCAGGACACCGGGGAGCTGTTTTTT.

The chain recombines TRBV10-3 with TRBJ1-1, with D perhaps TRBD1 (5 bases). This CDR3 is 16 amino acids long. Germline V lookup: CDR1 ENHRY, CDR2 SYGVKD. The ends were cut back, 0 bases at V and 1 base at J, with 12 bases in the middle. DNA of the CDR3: TGTGCCATCAGTGAGTCCGTGGGGCAGGGGAACACTGAAGCTTTCTTT. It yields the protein CAISESVGQGNTEAFF.

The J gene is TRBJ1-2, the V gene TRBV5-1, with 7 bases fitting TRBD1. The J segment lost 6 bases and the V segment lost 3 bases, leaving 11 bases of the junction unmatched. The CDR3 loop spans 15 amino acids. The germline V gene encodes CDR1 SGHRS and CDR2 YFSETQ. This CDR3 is CASSSQGPRDHGYTF. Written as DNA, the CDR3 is TGCGCCAGCAGCTCACAGGGGCCGAGGGACCATGGCTACACCTTC.

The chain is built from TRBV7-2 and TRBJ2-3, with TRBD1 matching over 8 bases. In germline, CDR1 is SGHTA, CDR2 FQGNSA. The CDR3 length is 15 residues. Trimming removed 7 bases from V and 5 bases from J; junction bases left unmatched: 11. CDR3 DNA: TGTGCCAGCATCCGTACAGGGGGAGTTGGAGATACGCAGTATTTT. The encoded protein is CASIRTGGVGDTQYF.

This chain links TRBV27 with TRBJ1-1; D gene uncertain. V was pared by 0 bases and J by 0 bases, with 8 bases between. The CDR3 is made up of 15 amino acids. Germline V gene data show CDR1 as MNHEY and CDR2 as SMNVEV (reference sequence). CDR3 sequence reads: CASSLSGGVNTEAFF. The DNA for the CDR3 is TGTGCCAGCAGTTTATCAGGCGGGGTGAACACTGAAGCTTTCTTT.